These 12 T cell receptor beta chains were all obtained from the same sample, sequenced in a study of CD8+CD57+ T cells in acquired aplastic anemia. TCR beta VDJ and CDR3 were profiled, and genomic DNA was the template. MiXCR, applied by TCRdb to the reads, yields one record per CDR3 protein. This repertoire shows some 240,000 distinct CDR3 sequences, roughly 35% found once; its top ten account for approximately 1.2%. Sequences were obtained from sorted CD4+, CD8+, or CD8+CD57+ T cells (not recorded which) from PBMCs. These receptors originate from a human donor in good health, serving as a control.

This sequence joins TRBV10-2 and TRBJ2-1; no reliable D call. The germline V gene encodes CDR1 WSHSY and CDR2 SAAADI. The CDR3 is 14 residues long. Deletions cut 4 bases from V and 5 bases from J, with 12 bases between. CDR3 sequence (DNA): TGCGCCAGCAGTGCCACCCTCATCCACAATGAGCAGTTCTTC. It is translated as CASSATLIHNEQFF.

There are many counts of this clonotype. The chain joins TRBV7-9 to TRBJ2-3; D possibly uses TRBD1 or TRBD2 (6 bases each). Looked up from germline, CDR1 is SEHNR and CDR2 is FQNEAQ (reference sequence). V was cut by 5 bases and J by 7 bases, with 13 bases left in between. The CDR3 runs to 13 residues. The CDR3 DNA reads TGTGCCAGCAGCGTACAGGGAGGACATACGCAGTATTTT. Protein product: CASSVQGGHTQYF.

On this clonotype: A junction boundary mismatches the germline segment, possibly from a read error. As DNA, the CDR3 is TGTGCCAGCAGCACCCTGGGCCAAGACTACGAGCAGTGCTTC. Translating it yields CASSTLGQDYEQCF. The chain recombines TRBV2 with TRBJ2-7, with a possible D match to TRBD2 (5 bases). This CDR3 is built from 14 residues. Germline CDR1 reads SNHLY; CDR2 reads FYNNEI.

This chain uses TRBV29-1 with TRBJ2-2; D perhaps matches TRBD1 (6 bases). The length of the CDR3 is 13 residues. V lost 3 bases to trimming and J lost 13 bases, with 18 bases between them. Germline V lookup: CDR1 SQVTM, CDR2 ANQGSEA. The CDR3: CSVEMNRDEGLFF. For the CDR3, the DNA is TGCAGCGTTGAGATGAACAGGGACGAGGGGCTGTTTTTT.

This clonotype was detected only once. The gene calls are TRBV10-3 and TRBJ2-5; D might be TRBD1 or TRBD2, each matching 5 bases. The V gene's germline CDR1 is ENHRY and CDR2 SYGVKD. Trimming cost V 7 bases and J 5 bases, with 20 bases left between them. This CDR3 has 15 amino acids. The DNA of the CDR3 is TGTGCCATCAAGGGGAACGAGGGATTGGGGGAGACCCAGTACTTC. Amino acids: CAIKGNEGLGETQYF.

The table lists this clonotype with many counts. The V and J genes are TRBV2 and TRBJ2-2; 12 positions agree with TRBD2. Germline V gene data show CDR1 as SNHLY and CDR2 as FYNNEI. V lost 7 bases and J lost 3; bases outside the gene matches: 6. The CDR3 is 16 amino acids. This CDR3 is CASKTSGGVDTGELFF. CDR3 nucleotides: TGTGCCAGCAAGACTAGCGGGGGCGTAGACACCGGGGAGCTGTTTTTT.

This chain uses TRBV9 with TRBJ2-2; D call uncertain. This CDR3 has 13 residues. V was cut by 0 bases and J by 6 bases, with 6 bases left in between. Germline lookup yields CDR1 SGDLS and CDR2 YYNGEE. The CDR3 reads CASSVVVAGELFF. For the CDR3, the DNA is TGTGCCAGCAGCGTAGTTGTAGCCGGGGAGCTGTTTTTT.

This chain joins TRBV5-1 and TRBJ1-2; tentative D call: TRBD1 (5 bases). V lost 4 bases, J lost 6 bases, and 16 bases lay in between. CDR3 length: 14 residues. Germline V gives CDR1 SGHRS, CDR2 YFSETQ. CDR3 nucleotides: TGCGCCAGCAGCCTCAGGACACTTGCGGATGGCTACACCTTC. Translating it yields CASSLRTLADGYTF.

This clonotype was observed a few times. In nucleotides, the CDR3 is TGTGCCAGCAGTCTCCAGGGGATTCAGCCCCAGCATTTT. Protein: CASSLQGIQPQHF. The rearrangement links TRBV27 to TRBJ1-5; possibly TRBD1 for D (6 bases). This CDR3 region has 13 residues. Germline V CDR1 and CDR2: MNHEY, SMNVEV (reference sequence). The germline V and J ends were trimmed by 5 bases and 6 bases, with 11 bases remaining between them.

In regard to this clonotype: A read error may account for a junction end that differs from germline. The chain combines TRBV19 with TRBJ2-7; maybe TRBD2 (5 bases). There are 13 residues in the CDR3. Germline loops: CDR1 LNHDA, CDR2 SQIVND (reference sequence). The CDR3 reads CASSDRFTGELYF. CDR3 DNA sequence: TGTGCCAGTAGTGATAGGTTCACCGGGGAGCTGTACTTC.

This clonotype came up many times. The chain couples TRBV2 to TRBJ1-2; D gene ambiguous. Germline V gene sequence: CDR1 SNHLY, CDR2 FYNNEI. Trimming shortened V by 8 bases and J by 8 bases, and 12 bases separated the two germline ends. The CDR3 contains 11 residues. In DNA form, the CDR3 reads TGTGCCAGCGAACAAGTCGGCGGCTACACCTTC. Its protein product is CASEQVGGYTF. Based on the CDR3 plus reference TRBV2 and TRBJ1-2, the full variable domain is EPEVTQTPSHQVTQMGQEVILRCVPISNHLYFYWYRQILGQKVEFLVSFYNNEISEKSEIFDDQFSVERPDGSNFTLKIRSTKLEDSAMYFCASEQVGGYTFGSGTRLTVV.

This clonotype was found many times. The rearrangement uses TRBV20-1 and TRBJ2-2, with D perhaps TRBD1 (6 bases). V lost 3 bases, J lost 5 bases, and 10 bases lay in between. CDR1 and CDR2 (germline): DFQATT, SNEGSKA (reference sequence). The CDR3 loop spans 13 amino acids. The CDR3: CSARATGTGELFF. As DNA, the CDR3 is TGCAGTGCTAGGGCCACAGGGACCGGGGAGCTGTTTTTT.